This T cell receptor beta chain was observed in a study of blood T cell repertoires in COVID-19. Deletions cut 6 bases from V and 0 bases from J, with 12 bases between. Germline V lookup: CDR1 MDHEN, CDR2 SYDVKM. This CDR3 spans 16 amino acids. As originally analysed: How many nucleated cells were present was estimated from reference gene primer amplification. Produced via immunoSEQ multiplex PCR; TCRdb's table is partial and in-frame only. The DNA gave D and trimming, while V, J and clone size come from that table. This table has 500,000 to 600,000 clones, roughly 91% appearing once. The chain employs TRBV28 and TRBJ1-6; TRBD1 might be the D (6 bases). The sample comprised peripheral blood. This sequence originates from a woman between 45 and 60 years old with COVID-19, enrolled during active disease. The CDR3 DNA reads TGTGCCAGCAGCGGGGGGCTGAGCTCCTATAATTCACCCCTCCACTTT. This encodes CASSGGLSSYNSPLHF.